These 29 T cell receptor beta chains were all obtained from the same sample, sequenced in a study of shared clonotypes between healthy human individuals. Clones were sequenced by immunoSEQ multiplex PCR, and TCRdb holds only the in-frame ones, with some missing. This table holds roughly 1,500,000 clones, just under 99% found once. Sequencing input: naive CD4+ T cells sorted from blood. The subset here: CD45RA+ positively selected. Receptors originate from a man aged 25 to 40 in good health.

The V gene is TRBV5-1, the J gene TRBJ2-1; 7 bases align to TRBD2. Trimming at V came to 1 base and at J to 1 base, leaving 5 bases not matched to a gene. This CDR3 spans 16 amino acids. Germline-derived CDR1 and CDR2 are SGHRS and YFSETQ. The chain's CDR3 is CASSLPRLASYNEQFF. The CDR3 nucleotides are TGCGCCAGCAGCTTGCCGCGACTAGCTTCCTACAATGAGCAGTTCTTC.

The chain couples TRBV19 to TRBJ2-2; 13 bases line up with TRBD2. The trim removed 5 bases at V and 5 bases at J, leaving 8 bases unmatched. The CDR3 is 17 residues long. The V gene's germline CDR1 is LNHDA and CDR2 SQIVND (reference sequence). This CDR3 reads CASSSSGLAGRTGELFF. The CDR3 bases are TGTGCCAGTAGTTCCTCGGGACTAGCGGGACGAACCGGGGAGCTGTTTTTT.

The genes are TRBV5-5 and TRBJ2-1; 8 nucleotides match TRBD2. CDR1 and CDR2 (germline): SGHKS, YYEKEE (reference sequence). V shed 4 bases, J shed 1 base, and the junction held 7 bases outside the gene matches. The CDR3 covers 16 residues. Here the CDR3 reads CASSAFSGKSYNEQFF. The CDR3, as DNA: TGTGCCAGCAGCGCATTTAGCGGGAAGTCCTACAATGAGCAGTTCTTC.

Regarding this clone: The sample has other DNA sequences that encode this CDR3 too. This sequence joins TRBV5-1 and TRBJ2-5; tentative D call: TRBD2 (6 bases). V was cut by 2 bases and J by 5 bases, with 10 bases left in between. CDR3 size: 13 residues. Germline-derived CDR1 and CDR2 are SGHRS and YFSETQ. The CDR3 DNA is TGCGCCAGCAGCTTACTAGCTTCGGAGACCCAGTACTTC. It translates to CASSLLASETQYF.

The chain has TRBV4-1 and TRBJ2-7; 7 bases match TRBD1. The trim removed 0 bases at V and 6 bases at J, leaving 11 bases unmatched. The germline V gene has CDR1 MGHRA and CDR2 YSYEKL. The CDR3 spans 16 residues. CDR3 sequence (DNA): TGCGCCAGCAGCCAAGATCGGCCGGGGACAGCTACCGAGCAGTACTTC. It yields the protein CASSQDRPGTATEQYF.

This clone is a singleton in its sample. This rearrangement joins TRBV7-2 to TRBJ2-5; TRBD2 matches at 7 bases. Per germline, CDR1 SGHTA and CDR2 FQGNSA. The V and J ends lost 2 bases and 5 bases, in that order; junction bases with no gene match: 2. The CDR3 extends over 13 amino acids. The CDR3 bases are TGTGCCAGCAGCTTAAAGGGAGGGGAGACCCAGTACTTC. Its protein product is CASSLKGGETQYF.

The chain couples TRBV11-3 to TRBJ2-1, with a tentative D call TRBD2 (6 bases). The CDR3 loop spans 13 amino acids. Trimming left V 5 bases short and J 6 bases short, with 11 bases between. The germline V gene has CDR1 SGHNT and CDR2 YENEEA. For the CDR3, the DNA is TGTGCCAGCAGCCTCCGGGAGATCAATGAGCAGTTCTTC. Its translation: CASSLREINEQFF. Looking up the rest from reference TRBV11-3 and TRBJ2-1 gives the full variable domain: EAGVVQSPRYKIIEKKQPVAFWCNPISGHNTLYWYLQNLGQGPELLIRYENEEAVDDSQLPKDRFSAERLKGVDSTLKIQPAELGDSAVYLCASSLREINEQFFGPGTRLTVL.

CDR3 in amino acids: CASSPPGRVNTGELFF. Written as DNA, the CDR3 is TGTGCCAGCAGCCCCCCGGGGCGCGTAAACACCGGGGAGCTGTTTTTT. The chain uses TRBV5-4 and TRBJ2-2; D may correspond to TRBD1 or TRBD2 (5 bases each). Germline CDR1 reads SGHNT; CDR2 reads YYREEE (reference sequence). V gave up 4 bases and J gave up 2 bases, with 15 bases separating them. This CDR3 has 16 amino acids.

The CDR3 DNA reads as TGTGCCAGCAGCGTAGATCGGGACGGGACAGATACGCAGTATTTT. It encodes CASSVDRDGTDTQYF. V is TRBV9 and J is TRBJ2-3; D could derive from TRBD1 or TRBD2 (5 bases each). Germline V CDR1 and CDR2: SGDLS, YYNGEE. V shed 0 bases and J shed 3 bases, with 11 bases lying between them. This CDR3 is built from 15 residues.

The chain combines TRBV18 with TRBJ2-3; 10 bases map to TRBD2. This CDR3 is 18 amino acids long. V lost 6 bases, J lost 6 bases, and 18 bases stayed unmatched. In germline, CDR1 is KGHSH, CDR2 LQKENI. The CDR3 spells CASSQNARLAGVPDTQYF. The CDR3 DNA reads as TGTGCCAGCTCCCAAAACGCCCGGCTAGCGGGAGTACCCGATACGCAGTATTTT.

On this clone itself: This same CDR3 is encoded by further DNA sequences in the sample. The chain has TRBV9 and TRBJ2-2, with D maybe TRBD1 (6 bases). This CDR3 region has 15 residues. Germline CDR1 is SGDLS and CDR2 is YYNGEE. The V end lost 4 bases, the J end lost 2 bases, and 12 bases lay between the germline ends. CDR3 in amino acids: CASSPRGQNTGELFF. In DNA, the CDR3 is TGTGCCAGCAGCCCCCGGGGACAAAACACCGGGGAGCTGTTTTTT.

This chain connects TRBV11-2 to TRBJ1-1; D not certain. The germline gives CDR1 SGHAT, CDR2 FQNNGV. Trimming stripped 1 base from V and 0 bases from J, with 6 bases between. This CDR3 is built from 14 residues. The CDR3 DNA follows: TGTGCCAGCAGCTTAGGCGGGGTGAACACTGAAGCTTTCTTT. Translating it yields CASSLGGVNTEAFF. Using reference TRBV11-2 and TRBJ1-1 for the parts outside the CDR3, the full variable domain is EAGVAQSPRYKIIEKRQSVAFWCNPISGHATLYWYQQILGQGPKLLIQFQNNGVVDDSQLPKDRFSAERLKGVDSTLKIQPAKLEDSAVYLCASSLGGVNTEAFFGQGTRLTVV.

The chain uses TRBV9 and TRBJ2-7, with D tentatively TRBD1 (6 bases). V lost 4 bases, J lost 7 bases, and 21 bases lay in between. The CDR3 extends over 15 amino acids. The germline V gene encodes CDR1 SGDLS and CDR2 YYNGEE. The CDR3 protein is CASSMTGASLEEQYF. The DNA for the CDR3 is TGTGCCAGCAGCATGACAGGAGCCTCTTTGGAAGAGCAGTACTTC. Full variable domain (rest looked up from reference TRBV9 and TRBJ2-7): DSGVTQTPKHLITATGQRVTLRCSPRSGDLSVYWYQQSLDQGLQFLIQYYNGEERAKGNILERFSAQQFPDLHSELNLSSLELGDSALYFCASSMTGASLEEQYFGPGTRLTVT.

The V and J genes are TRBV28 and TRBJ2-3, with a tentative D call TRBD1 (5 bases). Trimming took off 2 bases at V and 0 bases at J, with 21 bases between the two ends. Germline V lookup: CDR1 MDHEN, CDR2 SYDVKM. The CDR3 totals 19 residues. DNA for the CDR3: TGTGCCAGCAGTTTACAGTACAGATGGGGCAGACACAGCACAGATACGCAGTATTTT. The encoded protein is CASSLQYRWGRHSTDTQYF.

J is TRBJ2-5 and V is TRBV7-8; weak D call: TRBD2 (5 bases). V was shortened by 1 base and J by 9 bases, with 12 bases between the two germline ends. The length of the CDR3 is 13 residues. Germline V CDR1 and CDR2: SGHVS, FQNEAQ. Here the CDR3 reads CASSLDEGLAQYF. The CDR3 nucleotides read TGTGCCAGCAGCTTAGATGAGGGTCTGGCCCAGTACTTC.

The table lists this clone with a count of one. The CDR3 DNA reads as TGTGCCAGCAGTTTTAGTTATGAGGCAGGGGGCGAGGAGACCCAGTACTTC. As protein: CASSFSYEAGGEETQYF. The chain couples TRBV28 to TRBJ2-5; 8 bases agree with TRBD1. V lost 3 bases to trimming and J lost 5 bases; unmatched junction nucleotides: 14. This CDR3 has 17 amino acids. The germline V gene encodes CDR1 MDHEN and CDR2 SYDVKM.

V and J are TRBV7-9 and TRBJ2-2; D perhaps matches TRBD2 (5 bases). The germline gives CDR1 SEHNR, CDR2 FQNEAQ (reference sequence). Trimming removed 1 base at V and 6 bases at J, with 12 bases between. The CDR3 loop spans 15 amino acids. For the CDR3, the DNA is TGTGCCAGCAGCTTAGGGAGCGGACTTCCCGGGGAGCTGTTTTTT. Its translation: CASSLGSGLPGELFF.

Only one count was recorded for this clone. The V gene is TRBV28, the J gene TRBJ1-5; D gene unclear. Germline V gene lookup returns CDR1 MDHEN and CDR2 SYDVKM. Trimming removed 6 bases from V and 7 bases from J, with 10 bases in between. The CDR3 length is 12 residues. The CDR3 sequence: CASRAGPQPQHF. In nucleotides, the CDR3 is TGTGCCAGCAGGGCTGGACCGCAGCCCCAGCATTTT.

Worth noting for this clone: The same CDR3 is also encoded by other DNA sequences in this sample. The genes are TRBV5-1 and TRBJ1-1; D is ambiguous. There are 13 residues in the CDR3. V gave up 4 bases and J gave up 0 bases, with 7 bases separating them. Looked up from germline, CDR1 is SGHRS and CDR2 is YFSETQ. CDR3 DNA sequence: TGCGCCAGCAGCGCCTCATTGAACACTGAAGCTTTCTTT. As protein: CASSASLNTEAFF.

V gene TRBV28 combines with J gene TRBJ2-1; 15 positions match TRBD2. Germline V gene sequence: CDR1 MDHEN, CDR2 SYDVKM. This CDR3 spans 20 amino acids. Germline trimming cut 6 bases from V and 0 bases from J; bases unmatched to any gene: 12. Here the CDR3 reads CASRTDGLAGGRSSYNEQFF. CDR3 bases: TGTGCCAGCAGAACAGATGGACTAGCGGGAGGGCGAAGCTCCTACAATGAGCAGTTCTTC.

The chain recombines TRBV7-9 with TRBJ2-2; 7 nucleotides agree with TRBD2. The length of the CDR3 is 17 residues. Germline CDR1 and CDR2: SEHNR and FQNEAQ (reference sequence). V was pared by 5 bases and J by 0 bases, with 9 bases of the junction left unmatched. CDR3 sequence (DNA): TGTGCCAGCAGCCGAACGCTGCTAGCGGCGAACACCGGGGAGCTGTTTTTT. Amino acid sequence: CASSRTLLAANTGELFF. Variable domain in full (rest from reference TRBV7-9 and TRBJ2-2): DTGVSQNPRHKITKRGQNVTFRCDPISEHNRLYWYRQTLGQGPEFLTYFQNEAQLEKSRLLSDRFSAERPKGSFSTLEIQRTEQGDSAMYLCASSRTLLAANTGELFFGEGSRLTVL.

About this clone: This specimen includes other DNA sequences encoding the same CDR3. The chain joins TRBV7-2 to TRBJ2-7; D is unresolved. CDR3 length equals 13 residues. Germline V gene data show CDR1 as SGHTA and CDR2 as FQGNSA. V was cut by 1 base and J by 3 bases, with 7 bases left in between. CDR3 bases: TGTGCCAGCAGCTTAGTCGCCAGCTACGAGCAGTACTTC. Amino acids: CASSLVASYEQYF.

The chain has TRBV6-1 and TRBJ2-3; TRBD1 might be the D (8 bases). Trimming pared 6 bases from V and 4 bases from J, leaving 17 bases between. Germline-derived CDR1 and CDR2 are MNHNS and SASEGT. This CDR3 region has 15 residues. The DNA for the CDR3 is TGTGCCAGCAGGACAGGGGAAGGGAGGGCAGATACGCAGTATTTT. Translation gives CASRTGEGRADTQYF.

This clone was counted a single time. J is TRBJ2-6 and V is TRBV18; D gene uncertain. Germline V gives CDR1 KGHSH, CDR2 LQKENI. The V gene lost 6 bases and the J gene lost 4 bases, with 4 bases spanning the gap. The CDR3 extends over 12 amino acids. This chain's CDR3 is CASSEGANVLTF. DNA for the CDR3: TGTGCCAGCTCGGAAGGGGCCAACGTCCTGACTTTC.

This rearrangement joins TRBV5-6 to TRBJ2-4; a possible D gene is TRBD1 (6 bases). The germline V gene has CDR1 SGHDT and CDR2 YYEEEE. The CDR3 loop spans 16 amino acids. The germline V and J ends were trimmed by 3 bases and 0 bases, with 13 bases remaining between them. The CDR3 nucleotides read TGTGCCAGCAGCTCGCAGGGGCTGGGAGCCAAAAACATTCAGTACTTC. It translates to CASSSQGLGAKNIQYF. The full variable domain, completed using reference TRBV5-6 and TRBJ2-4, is DAGVTQSPTHLIKTRGQQVTLRCSPKSGHDTVSWYQQALGQGPQFIFQYYEEEERQRGNFPDRFSGHQFPNYSSELNVNALLLGDSALYLCASSSQGLGAKNIQYFGAGTRLSVL.

CDR3 protein: CASSPAGEAGGELFF. The CDR3 coding sequence is TGTGCCAGCTCACCAGCGGGAGAGGCGGGCGGGGAGCTGTTTTTT. V usage is TRBV18 and J usage is TRBJ2-2; 7 bases are a match to TRBD2. This CDR3 has 15 amino acids. The J segment lost 7 bases and the V segment lost 2 bases, leaving 7 bases of the junction unmatched. Germline V gene sequence: CDR1 KGHSH, CDR2 LQKENI. Together with reference TRBV18 and TRBJ2-2, the CDR3 gives the full variable domain: NAGVMQNPRHLVRRRGQEARLRCSPMKGHSHVYWYRQLPEEGLKFMVYLQKENIIDESGMPKERFSAEFPKEGPSILRIQQVVRGDSAAYFCASSPAGEAGGELFFGEGSRLTVL.

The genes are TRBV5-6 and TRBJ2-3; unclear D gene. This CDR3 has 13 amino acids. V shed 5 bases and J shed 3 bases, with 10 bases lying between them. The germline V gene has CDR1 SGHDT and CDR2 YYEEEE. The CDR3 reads CASSSQPTDTQYF. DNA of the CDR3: TGTGCCAGCAGTTCCCAGCCTACAGATACGCAGTATTTT.

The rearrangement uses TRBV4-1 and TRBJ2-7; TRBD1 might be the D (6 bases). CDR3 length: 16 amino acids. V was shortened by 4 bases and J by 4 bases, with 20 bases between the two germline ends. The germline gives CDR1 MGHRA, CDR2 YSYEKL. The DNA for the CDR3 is TGCGCCAGCAGCCGCCTCCCAGGAACAGGGATTTACGAGCAGTACTTC. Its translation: CASSRLPGTGIYEQYF.

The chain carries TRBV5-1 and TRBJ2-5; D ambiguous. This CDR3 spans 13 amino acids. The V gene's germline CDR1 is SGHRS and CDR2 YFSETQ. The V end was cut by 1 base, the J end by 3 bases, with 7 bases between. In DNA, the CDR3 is TGCGCCAGCAGCTTGTCCGAGAAAGAGACCCAGTACTTC. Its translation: CASSLSEKETQYF.